This T cell receptor (beta chain) appears in the sequencing data of a study of PD-1 blockade in classical Hodgkin lymphoma. The study's findings and limits: Reasons behind the repertoire differences stay unclear, perhaps disease activity or earlier therapy. A significant rise in TCR diversity by C4D1 was seen for CD4+ but not CD8+ cells.

Time point noted: cycle 4 day 1 (C4D1), after 6 weeks of nivolumab. The patients all showed relapse after autologous stem cell transplantation, while their brentuximab vedotin exposure varied. Concerning this clone itself: The antigen is unknown.

The method was immunoSEQ multiplex PCR; TCRdb's version includes in-frame clones alone and lacks a portion of them. The data contain about 7,000 clones, roughly 70% of them singletons. V lost 5 bases to trimming and J lost 15 bases; unmatched junction nucleotides: 16. This CDR3 spans 14 amino acids. CDR1 is SGHTA, CDR2 FQGTGA, per germline. The input for sequencing was peripheral blood mononuclear cells (PBMCs), taken before the fourth cycle of nivolumab. The V gene is TRBV7-3, the J gene TRBJ2-4; 7 bases agree with TRBD1. This sequence was found in a human donor with classical Hodgkin lymphoma. CDR3 region: CASSLSGDSTSPYF. CDR3 bases: TGTGCCAGCAGCCTGAGTGGGGACAGCACGAGTCCGTACTTC.